The 21 T cell receptor beta chains reported below all come from one sample, sequenced in a study of blood T cells in healthy people across ages. It was with a sample-barcoded 5' primer and a J-beta primer mix that a second PCR of roughly 7 to 11 cycles was run. TCRdb reprocessed the 5' RACE reads via MiXCR and lists one record per CDR3 protein. The sample has about 1.4 million distinct CDR3 sequences; 59% are singletons. Sequencing used blood. These receptors all come from a man aged 18 to 29 in good health.

The chain carries TRBV28 and TRBJ1-2, with TRBD1 as a possible D gene (5 bases). The CDR3 runs to 15 residues. Trimming pared 0 bases from V and 8 bases from J, leaving 16 bases between. Per germline, CDR1 MDHEN and CDR2 SYDVKM. CDR3 in DNA: TGTGCCAGCAGTTTATGGGGGACGGTCCTACGCGGCTACACCTTC. Residues: CASSLWGTVLRGYTF.

V gene TRBV5-1 combines with J gene TRBJ2-2, with a weak D call TRBD2 (6 bases). The V end was cut by 0 bases, the J end by 8 bases, with 14 bases between. The V gene's germline CDR1 is SGHRS and CDR2 YFSETQ. This CDR3 is 15 amino acids long. The CDR3 protein is CASSLDRGITGELFF. The DNA for the CDR3 is TGCGCCAGCAGCTTGGATCGGGGGATAACGGGGGAGCTGTTTTTT.

The table lists this clonotype with a few counts. This chain's CDR3 is CSVARTDSPLVHGYTF. CDR3 coding DNA: TGCAGCGTTGCTAGGACTGACAGCCCCCTAGTCCATGGCTACACCTTC. The chain is built from TRBV29-1 and TRBJ1-2, with a possible D match to TRBD1 (5 bases). V was cut by 4 bases and J by 6 bases, with 24 bases left in between. This CDR3 comprises 16 residues. Per the germline V gene, CDR1 is SQVTM and CDR2 is ANQGSEA.

This clonotype was seen just once. The J gene is TRBJ1-1, the V gene TRBV3-1, with D unclear. Trimming took off 0 bases at V and 7 bases at J, with 12 bases between the two ends. This CDR3 is 14 amino acids long. Germline V lookup: CDR1 LGHDT, CDR2 YNNKEL (reference sequence). The CDR3 region is CASSQEGSGLEAFF. DNA of the CDR3: TGTGCCAGCAGCCAAGAGGGCAGTGGGCTTGAAGCTTTCTTT.

This chain links TRBV20-1 with TRBJ2-3; 14 nucleotides match TRBD2. The ends lost 0 bases at V and 6 bases at J; junction bases unmatched: 11. Per the germline V gene, CDR1 is DFQATT and CDR2 is SNEGSKA (reference sequence). This CDR3 is built from 18 residues. The CDR3 DNA follows: TGCAGTGCTAGAGATGTGTATTTGACTAGCGGGAGGGTGGATACGCAGTATTTT. Protein product: CSARDVYLTSGRVDTQYF.

Remarks on this clonotype: This may come from a read error, since a much larger clone is one base off. This chain links TRBV12-3 or TRBV12-4 with TRBJ1-1, with 9 bases aligning to TRBD1. The CDR3 runs 14 residues. Trimming cost V 7 bases and J 1 base; bases outside gene matches: 4. Here the CDR3 DNA reads TGTGCCAGCACCCCGGGACAGGGGAACACTGAAGCTTTCTTT. As protein: CASTPGQGNTEAFF.

The chain recombines TRBV6-6 with TRBJ2-5; D remains ambiguous. The J call may be wrong; the DNA end is better matched by TRBJ2-7. The germline gives CDR1 MNHNY, CDR2 SVGAGI (reference sequence). This CDR3 is built from 11 residues. CDR3 in amino acids: CASLHLYEQYF. For the CDR3, the DNA is TGTGCCAGCCTCCATCTCTACGAGCAGTACTTC.

The gene calls are TRBV7-9 and TRBJ2-7; TRBD1 aligns across 8 bases. Trimming cost V 7 bases and J 2 bases; bases outside gene matches: 10. This CDR3 contains 15 residues. Germline V gene lookup returns CDR1 SEHNR and CDR2 FQNEAQ (reference sequence). The CDR3 DNA reads TGTGCCAGCATCACAAGGACAGGGTCCACCTACGAGCAGTACTTC. Translation: CASITRTGSTYEQYF.

The chain is built from TRBV9 and TRBJ2-3; D unresolved. Trimming removed 4 bases from V and 6 bases from J, with 18 bases in between. This CDR3 has 15 residues. Germline CDR1 reads SGDLS; CDR2 reads YYNGEE. CDR3 amino acids: CASSPRRLEMDTQYF. DNA of the CDR3: TGTGCCAGCAGCCCCCGCAGGTTGGAGATGGATACGCAGTATTTT.

This clonotype was observed a few times. This chain links TRBV29-1 with TRBJ2-5; tentatively, D is TRBD1 or TRBD2 (6 bases each). The better agreement between TRBJ2-7 and the DNA end casts doubt on the J call. The CDR3 loop spans 13 amino acids. CDR1 and CDR2 from the germline V gene are SQVTM and ANQGSEA. For the CDR3, the DNA is TGCAGCGTTGTGAGGGGGGAAAGAAGCGAGCAGTACTTC. As protein: CSVVRGERSEQYF.

The rearrangement joins TRBV6-1 to TRBJ2-7, with TRBD2 identical over 7 bases. The length of the CDR3 is 14 residues. Germline V CDR1 and CDR2: MNHNS, SASEGT. The J segment lost 2 bases and the V segment lost 5 bases, leaving 6 bases of the junction unmatched. The CDR3 bases are TGTGCCAGCAGTAAAGGACGGGGGGCCTACGAGCAGTACTTC. Translating gives CASSKGRGAYEQYF.

The rearrangement joins TRBV4-3 to TRBJ2-1; maybe TRBD2 (6 bases). This CDR3 is 16 amino acids long. Germline V gives CDR1 LGHNA, CDR2 YSLEER. V dropped 6 bases and J dropped 8 bases, with 23 bases sitting between them. The CDR3 protein is CASSQQTRPPTHEQFF. The CDR3 nucleotides are TGCGCCAGCAGTCAACAGACTAGACCCCCCACGCATGAGCAGTTCTTC.

V usage is TRBV7-9 and J usage is TRBJ2-5; D is uncertain. The length of the CDR3 is 14 residues. Germline V lookup: CDR1 SEHNR, CDR2 FQNEAQ (reference sequence). The V gene lost 0 bases and the J gene lost 3 bases, with 8 bases spanning the gap. The CDR3, as DNA: TGTGCCAGCAGCTTAGCGGGGTTCGAAGAGACCCAGTACTTC. Its protein product is CASSLAGFEETQYF.

This chain joins TRBV28 and TRBJ1-1; 12 nucleotides align to TRBD1. The junction had 8 bases not matched to a gene; V was cut back by 3 bases and J by 0 bases. In germline, CDR1 is MDHEN, CDR2 SYDVKM. The CDR3 is made up of 18 amino acids. The CDR3 here is CASSFPGQGAPMNTEAFF. In DNA, the CDR3 is TGTGCCAGCAGTTTCCCGGGACAGGGGGCCCCGATGAACACTGAAGCTTTCTTT.

The sample holds a few counts of this clonotype. The J gene is TRBJ2-3, the V gene TRBV4-2; D gene ambiguous. Germline V gene sequence: CDR1 LGHNA, CDR2 YNFKEQ. Deletions cut 5 bases from V and 0 bases from J, with 12 bases between. This CDR3 region has 15 residues. The CDR3 region is CASSVGFGSTDTQYF. In nucleotides, the CDR3 is TGTGCCAGCAGCGTAGGTTTTGGTAGCACAGATACGCAGTATTTT.

Only one count was recorded for this clonotype. The rearrangement links TRBV6-1 to TRBJ1-5; 10 bases agree with TRBD1. Germline values: CDR1 MNHNS, CDR2 SASEGT. Trimming at V came to 0 bases and at J to 6 bases, leaving 8 bases not matched to a gene. This CDR3 contains 17 residues. Here the CDR3 DNA reads TGTGCCAGCAGTGAAGCGCTGACAGGGGGCTACGGTCAGCCCCAGCATTTT. It is translated as CASSEALTGGYGQPQHF.

The chain uses TRBV7-2 and TRBJ2-1; tentative D call: TRBD2 (6 bases). Germline CDR1 and CDR2: SGHTA and FQGNSA. The CDR3 has 17 amino acids. V lost 3 bases and J lost 1, with 16 bases in between. The CDR3 loop reads CASSLQGRGRSYNEQFF. CDR3 in DNA: TGTGCCAGCAGCTTGCAGGGACGGGGGAGGTCCTACAATGAGCAGTTCTTC. The full variable domain, completed using reference TRBV7-2 and TRBJ2-1, is GAGVSQSPSNKVTEKGKDVELRCDPISGHTALYWYRQSLGQGLEFLIYFQGNSAPDKSGLPSDRFSAERTGGSVSTLTIQRTQQEDSAVYLCASSLQGRGRSYNEQFFGPGTRLTVL.

V is TRBV11-3 and J is TRBJ2-1; D is perhaps TRBD1 or TRBD2 (6 bases each). Germline CDR1 is SGHNT and CDR2 is YENEEA. Trimming took off 5 bases at V and 5 bases at J, with 22 bases between the two ends. The CDR3 consists of 17 residues. The CDR3 is CASSPSGWGAANNEQFF. CDR3 in DNA: TGTGCCAGCAGCCCATCGGGATGGGGGGCGGCCAACAATGAGCAGTTCTTC.

The rearrangement uses TRBV6-2 or TRBV6-3 and TRBJ1-1, with D possibly TRBD1 on 6 matching bases. Looked up from germline, CDR1 is MNHEY and CDR2 is SVGEGT. Trimming stripped 0 bases from V and 5 bases from J, with 19 bases between. The CDR3 has 17 residues. DNA of the CDR3: TGTGCCAGCAGTTACTCGGCAGCCCCGAGGAGGGGGACTGAAGCTTTCTTT. Encoded protein: CASSYSAAPRRGTEAFF.

The rearrangement joins TRBV20-1 to TRBJ1-2, with D possibly being TRBD1 (5 bases). From germline, CDR1 is DFQATT and CDR2 SNEGSKA (reference sequence). V was clipped by 3 bases and J by 5 bases, with 16 bases between them. The CDR3 contains 14 residues. The DNA for the CDR3 is TGCAGTGCTAGTGAAGGGGCGTCAATTTATGGCTACACCTTC. Protein: CSASEGASIYGYTF.

V gene TRBV10-3 combines with J gene TRBJ2-1, with 8 positions matching TRBD1. The ends lost 10 bases at V and 7 bases at J; junction bases unmatched: 6. In germline, CDR1 is ENHRY, CDR2 SYGVKD. The CDR3 spans 12 residues. Here the CDR3 DNA reads TGTGCCACCGAGACAGGGGTTAATGAGCAGTTCTTC. This gives the protein CATETGVNEQFF.